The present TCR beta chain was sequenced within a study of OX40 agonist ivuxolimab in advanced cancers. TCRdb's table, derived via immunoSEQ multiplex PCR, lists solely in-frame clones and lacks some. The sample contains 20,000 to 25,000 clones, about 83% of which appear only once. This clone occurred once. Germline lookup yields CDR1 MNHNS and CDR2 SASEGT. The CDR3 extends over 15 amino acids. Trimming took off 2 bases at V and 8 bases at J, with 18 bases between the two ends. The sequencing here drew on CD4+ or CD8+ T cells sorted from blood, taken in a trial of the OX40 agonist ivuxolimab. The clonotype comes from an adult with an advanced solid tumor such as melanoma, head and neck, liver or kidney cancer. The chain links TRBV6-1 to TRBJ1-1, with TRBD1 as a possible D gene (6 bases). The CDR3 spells CASSELLLDRTEAFF. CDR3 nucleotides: TGTGCCAGCAGTGAACTCCTCTTGGACAGAACCGAAGCTTTCTTT.